This T cell receptor beta chain was sequenced for a study of blood T cell repertoires in COVID-19. Libraries were prepared by immunoSEQ multiplex PCR; TCRdb keeps only in-frame clonotypes and omits some of them. The profile shows about 80,000 clones, more than 70% of them singletons. The clonotype comes from a man at least 80 years old with active or convalescent COVID-19. Sequenced: peripheral blood.

CDR3 in DNA: TGCGCCAGCTTCCGGGACAGGGGGACAGATACGCAGTATTTT. Its protein product is CASFRDRGTDTQYF. The rearrangement joins TRBV5-1 to TRBJ2-3; TRBD1 agrees at 11 bases. This CDR3 has 14 residues. J gave up 3 bases and V 7 bases, and 4 bases lay outside the gene matches. The germline V gene encodes CDR1 SGHRS and CDR2 YFSETQ.